A selection of T cell receptor beta chains follows, all from one sample in a study of blood T cell repertoires in COVID-19. Repertoires were generated with immunoSEQ multiplex PCR, while TCRdb's copy carries only in-frame clones and drops some. Among about 270,000 clones, 82% were seen once, and the ten largest hold roughly 3.1%. Input material: peripheral blood. The receptors here all came from a woman younger than 35 with acute or convalescent COVID-19. The CDR3 runs from the conserved cysteine through the conserved F or W. The D gene is left open where the match is weak. The size field is filled for only some rows; it gives once, few, many or a size class.

CDR3 protein,CDR3 DNA,D gene,J gene,clone size,V gene
CASSILAGIGYTF,TGTGCCAGTAGTATATTGGCAGGGATTGGCTACACCTTC,.,TRBJ1-2,.,TRBV19
CASSPLGRGGDTEAFF,TGTGCCAGCTCACCACTCGGCAGGGGAGGGGACACTGAAGCTTTCTTT,.,TRBJ1-1,once,TRBV18
CASSPSGTPDTQYF,TGTGCCAGCAGCCCTAGCGGGACCCCAGATACGCAGTATTTT,TRBD2,TRBJ2-3,.,TRBV3-1/TRBV3-2
CASRTSGRGNEQFF,TGTGCCAGCAGGACTAGCGGGAGAGGGAATGAGCAGTTCTTC,TRBD2,TRBJ2-1,.,TRBV27
CASSTTGQGNQPQHF,TGTGCCAGCAGTACAACGGGACAGGGCAATCAGCCCCAGCATTTT,TRBD1,TRBJ1-5,.,TRBV28
CASSLERQRGYTF,TGTGCCAGCAGCTTGGAACGCCAACGGGGCTACACCTTC,.,TRBJ1-2,.,TRBV5-5
CASGLVPNEETQYF,TGTGCTAGTGGTTTGGTACCTAACGAAGAGACCCAGTACTTC,.,TRBJ2-5,.,TRBV12-5
CASSLSRGPTDTQYF,TGTGCCAGCAGCTTAAGTAGGGGGCCCACAGATACGCAGTATTTT,TRBD1,TRBJ2-3,.,TRBV7-3
CASSFGRDQPQHF,TGTGCCAGCAGTTTCGGCCGGGATCAGCCCCAGCATTTT,.,TRBJ1-5,.,TRBV12-3/TRBV12-4
CASSISAGLYGYTF,TGTGCCAGTAGTATCTCGGCAGGCCTATATGGCTACACCTTC,.,TRBJ1-2,.,TRBV19
CASSGSGGYSPLHF,TGTGCCAGCAGTGGGTCCGGGGGGTATTCACCCCTCCACTTT,.,TRBJ1-6,.,TRBV27
CASRVDRQETQYF,TGTGCCAGCAGGGTAGACAGACAAGAGACCCAGTACTTC,.,TRBJ2-5,.,TRBV2
CASSSDRASGAQETQYF,TGTGCCAGCAGCTCGGACCGGGCTAGCGGGGCGCAAGAGACCCAGTACTTC,TRBD2,TRBJ2-5,.,TRBV7-2
CASSYGRAGSPLHF,TGTGCCAGCAGTTACGGCAGGGCGGGATCACCCCTCCACTTT,.,TRBJ1-6,.,TRBV6-6
CASSSGQGPIGYTF,TGTGCCAGCAGCTCGGGACAGGGCCCTATAGGCTACACCTTC,TRBD1,TRBJ1-2,.,TRBV7-2
CASSSGTGITVAEAFF,TGTGCCAGCAGTTCCGGGACAGGGATCACTGTCGCTGAAGCTTTCTTT,TRBD1,TRBJ1-1,once,TRBV6-5
CASSSRQGGTDTQYF,TGTGCCAGCAGTTCCCGACAAGGGGGCACAGATACGCAGTATTTT,.,TRBJ2-3,many,TRBV6-4
CASSMLSNEQFF,TGTGCCAGTAGTATGCTTAGCAATGAGCAGTTCTTC,.,TRBJ2-1,.,TRBV19
CASSPSFGLAGAETQYF,TGTGCCAGCTCACCAAGTTTCGGACTAGCGGGAGCGGAGACCCAGTACTTC,TRBD2,TRBJ2-5,.,TRBV18
CAISGGASGTYNEQFF,TGTGCCATCTCGGGCGGGGCTAGCGGAACCTACAATGAGCAGTTCTTC,TRBD2,TRBJ2-1,.,TRBV10-3
CASSFTGAAYNEQFF,TGTGCCAGCAGTTTTACGGGAGCGGCCTACAATGAGCAGTTCTTC,.,TRBJ2-1,.,TRBV27
CASSYILAGNQETQYF,TGTGCCAGCAGTTACATCCTAGCGGGGAACCAAGAGACCCAGTACTTC,TRBD2,TRBJ2-5,.,TRBV6-6
CASSFAGALGEQYF,TGTGCCAGCAGCTTTGCGGGGGCGCTGGGCGAGCAGTACTTC,.,TRBJ2-7,.,TRBV13
CASSQPRGLNEKLFF,TGTGCCAGCAGCCAACCCCGCGGCCTAAATGAAAAACTGTTTTTT,.,TRBJ1-4,.,TRBV28